The source of this T cell receptor beta chain is a study of quantifying T cell responses using KT2 cells. Study in general: Reverse transcription used primers in the TCR alpha and beta constant regions.

The cDNA 3' end received a ligated oligonucleotide with a UMI. The first PCR ran roughly 4 cycles with an equimolar RC1.1 and RC1.2 beta primer mix. From the second PCR onward, TCR alpha and beta chains were processed separately. Each CDR3 protein is one row after TCRdb ran MiXCR on the UMI-ligation and nested PCR reads. There are 52,000 or so distinct CDR3 sequences in the sample; 9% to 15% occur only once, and roughly 10% lies in the top ten. V gave up 3 bases and J gave up 1 base, with 10 bases separating them. The CDR3 has 15 amino acids. Unfractionated PBMC were spiked with known numbers of KT2 clone cells. Broader study findings: Detection of KT2 sequences held at the lowest tested level, about one cell per 100,000 PBMC.

About this clonotype: Its antigen is still unknown.

The gene calls are TRBV12-3 or TRBV12-4 and TRBJ1-5; perhaps TRBD1 as D (5 bases). This TCR came from a human donor. Input material: PBMCs spiked with cells of the T cell clone KT2. The CDR3 reads CASSFEGRSNQPQHF. CDR3 sequence (DNA): TGTGCCAGCAGTTTTGAGGGGCGAAGCAATCAGCCCCAGCATTTT.